This T cell receptor beta chain originates from a study of blood T cells in healthy people across ages. Study details: Roughly one uniquely barcoded beta molecule per two T cells was captured.

Sample-barcoded 5' priming and a J-beta primer mix drove a second PCR of about 6 to 12 cycles. TCRdb re-called the 5' RACE reads with MiXCR, one entry per CDR3 protein. The table lists over a million distinct CDR3 sequences, 35% to 45% of them singletons. Germline assignment: CDR1 SNHLY and CDR2 FYNNEI. The CDR3 has 14 amino acids. Trimming took off 2 bases at V and 8 bases at J, with 15 bases between the two ends. Notes on the study in general: Diversity figures based on one million T cells were deemed too low. Naive T cell percentage by flow cytometry tracked strongly with beta diversity.

To note about this clonotype: Its target is not known.

Per sample, at least 5 micrograms of total RNA were extracted. Sequenced material: blood. The TCR was taken from a woman aged 18-35 years in good health. This chain joins TRBV2 and TRBJ1-2; a possible D gene is TRBD1 (6 bases). CDR3 DNA: TGTGCCAGCAGTGAATGGGTGGCAGGGGACGGCTACACCTTC. Translating gives CASSEWVAGDGYTF.